This record covers a single TCR beta chain. Its antigen is not identified. The data belong to a study of Ad26.COV2.S vaccination and SARS-CoV-2 variants. Study-level points and caveats: With respect to non-spike TCR breadth, vaccine and placebo recipients were similar.

The sample's treatment: about 20 received Ad26.COV2.S at low or high dose, single or two shots; a few received placebo; per-sample allocation not given. Specimens were obtained on day 63 following the first vaccine or placebo injection. The repertoire was sequenced with immunoSEQ multiplex PCR; TCRdb's copy has only in-frame clones and lacks some. The table includes 200,000 to 250,000 clones, more than 75% detected once. The TCR originated in a person aged 18 to 59 who received the Ad26.COV2.S COVID-19 vaccine or a placebo. Sequencing was performed on peripheral blood, taken in a trial of Ad26.COV2.S vaccine versus placebo.

The CDR3, as DNA: TGCAGCGTTGAAGGCGGTTACACCGGGGAGCTGTTTTTT. It encodes CSVEGGYTGELFF. This chain connects TRBV29-1 to TRBJ2-2, with D unresolved. Trimming left V 1 base short and J 3 bases short, with 6 bases between. The CDR3 is 13 amino acids. CDR1 is SQVTM and CDR2 is ANQGSEA in the germline V gene.